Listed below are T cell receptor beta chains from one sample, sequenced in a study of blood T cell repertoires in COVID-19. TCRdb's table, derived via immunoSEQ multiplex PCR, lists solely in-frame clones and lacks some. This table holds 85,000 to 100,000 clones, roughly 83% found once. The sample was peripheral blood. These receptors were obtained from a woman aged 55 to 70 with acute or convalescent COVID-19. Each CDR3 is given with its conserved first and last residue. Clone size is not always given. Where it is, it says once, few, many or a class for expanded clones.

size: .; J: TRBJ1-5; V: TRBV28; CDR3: CASRANFGTWNQPQHF
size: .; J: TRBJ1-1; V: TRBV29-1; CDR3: CSVEDRGGTEAFF
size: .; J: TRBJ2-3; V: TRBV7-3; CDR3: CASSLTPILLSTDTQYF
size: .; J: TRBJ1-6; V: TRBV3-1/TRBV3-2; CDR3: CASRQSQGASSPLHF
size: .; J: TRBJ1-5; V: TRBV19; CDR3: CASSTAGQGGINQPQHF
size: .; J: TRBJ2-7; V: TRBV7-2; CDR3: CASSPGLVGYEQYF
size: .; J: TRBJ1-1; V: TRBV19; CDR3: CASSWGQTHTEAFF
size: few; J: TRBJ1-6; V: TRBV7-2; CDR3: CASSSGTGGRSPLHF
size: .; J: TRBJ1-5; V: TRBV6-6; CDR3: CASSVSGRGQPQHF
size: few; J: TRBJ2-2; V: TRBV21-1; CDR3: CSLAPRGLAGHANTGELFF
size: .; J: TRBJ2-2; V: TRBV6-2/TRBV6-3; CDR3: CASSRTSTGELFF